The subject of this entry is one TCR beta chain. This sample is drawn from a study of blood T cells in healthy people across ages. Germline lookup yields CDR1 MGHRA and CDR2 YSYEKL. Trimming removed 4 bases at V and 8 bases at J, with 27 bases between. This CDR3 has 18 amino acids. The use of a sample-barcoded 5' primer and a J-beta primer mix characterized a second PCR of about 6 to 12 cycles. TCRdb redid the calling of the 5' RACE reads with MiXCR, one entry per CDR3 protein. The sample lists about 1 million distinct CDR3 sequences; roughly 45% were seen once. Each donor supplied ten milliliters of peripheral blood.

V gene TRBV4-1 combines with J gene TRBJ2-1, with D unclear. Sequenced sample: blood. The sequence derives from a woman aged 55 to 70 in good health. The CDR3 reads CASSRDSLSLPGRDEQFF. For the CDR3, the DNA is TGCGCCAGCAGCCGAGATTCGCTTAGCCTCCCCGGAAGGGATGAGCAGTTCTTC.